Listed below are T cell receptor beta chains from one sample, sequenced in a study of blood T cell repertoires in COVID-19. The method was immunoSEQ multiplex PCR; TCRdb's version includes in-frame clones alone and lacks a portion of them. The sample shows about 200,000 clones, approximately 90% of them seen only once. Specimen: peripheral blood. The source of these receptors is a man aged 80 or over with acute or convalescent COVID-19. Each CDR3 is given with its conserved first and last residue. A D gene is named only where the DNA matches it firmly. Clone size is stated in some rows and not others, as once, few, many or a class when expanded.

d_call: .
v_call: TRBV18
j_call: TRBJ2-2
clone_size: .
cdr3_aa: CASSISNTGELFF
cdr3_nt: TGTGCTTCGAGCATTTCGAACACCGGGGAGCTGTTTTTT

d_call: TRBD1
v_call: TRBV6-2/TRBV6-3
j_call: TRBJ1-5
clone_size: .
cdr3_aa: CASSEGARNQPQHF
cdr3_nt: TGTGCCAGCAGCGAGGGGGCGCGCAATCAGCCCCAGCATTTT

d_call: TRBD1
v_call: TRBV6-6
j_call: TRBJ2-2
clone_size: .
cdr3_aa: CASSQIRTGPGELFF
cdr3_nt: TGTGCCAGCAGCCAAATAAGGACAGGGCCCGGGGAGCTGTTTTTT

d_call: TRBD2
v_call: TRBV30
j_call: TRBJ2-1
clone_size: .
cdr3_aa: CAWSPPGSGRRNEQFF
cdr3_nt: TGTGCCTGGAGTCCGCCGGGTAGCGGGAGACGCAATGAGCAGTTCTTC

d_call: .
v_call: TRBV7-2
j_call: TRBJ2-2
clone_size: .
cdr3_aa: CASSSGTAGELFF
cdr3_nt: TGTGCCAGCAGCTCCGGGACTGCCGGGGAGCTGTTTTTT

d_call: .
v_call: TRBV2
j_call: TRBJ2-3
clone_size: .
cdr3_aa: CASPSRASERTDTQYF
cdr3_nt: TGTGCCAGCCCCTCACGGGCTAGCGAGCGAACAGATACGCAGTATTTT

d_call: TRBD1
v_call: TRBV6-5
j_call: TRBJ1-5
clone_size: .
cdr3_aa: CASSYADRRNQPQHF
cdr3_nt: TGTGCCAGCAGTTACGCGGACAGGCGGAATCAGCCCCAGCATTTT

d_call: .
v_call: TRBV2
j_call: TRBJ2-1
clone_size: few
cdr3_aa: CASGVAGTRSYNEQFF
cdr3_nt: TGTGCCAGTGGGGTCGCGGGCACTCGCTCCTACAATGAGCAGTTCTTC

d_call: .
v_call: TRBV6-1
j_call: TRBJ1-5
clone_size: .
cdr3_aa: CASSEVASQPQHF
cdr3_nt: TGTGCCAGCAGTGAAGTGGCCTCCCAGCCCCAGCATTTT

d_call: .
v_call: TRBV2
j_call: TRBJ1-5
clone_size: .
cdr3_aa: CATRTEGNQPQHF
cdr3_nt: TGTGCCACTAGGACAGAGGGCAATCAGCCCCAGCATTTT

d_call: .
v_call: TRBV12-3/TRBV12-4
j_call: TRBJ1-4
clone_size: .
cdr3_aa: CASREGNEKLFF
cdr3_nt: TGTGCCAGCAGGGAGGGAAATGAAAAACTGTTTTTT

d_call: .
v_call: TRBV7-2
j_call: TRBJ2-3
clone_size: .
cdr3_aa: CASSLRRSTDTQYF
cdr3_nt: TGTGCCAGCAGCCTGCGGAGGAGCACAGATACGCAGTATTTT

d_call: .
v_call: TRBV18
j_call: TRBJ1-1
clone_size: .
cdr3_aa: CASSGAAEAFF
cdr3_nt: TGTGCCAGCTCAGGTGCTGCGGAAGCTTTCTTT

d_call: .
v_call: TRBV4-2
j_call: TRBJ2-1
clone_size: .
cdr3_aa: CASSQTHGQAGYNEQFF
cdr3_nt: TGTGCCAGCAGCCAAACCCACGGACAGGCGGGATACAATGAGCAGTTCTTC

d_call: TRBD2
v_call: TRBV10-3
j_call: TRBJ2-1
clone_size: .
cdr3_aa: CAAQGIELAGGGYNEQFF
cdr3_nt: TGTGCCGCCCAAGGTATTGAACTAGCGGGAGGCGGATACAATGAGCAGTTCTTC

d_call: .
v_call: TRBV6-6
j_call: TRBJ2-2
clone_size: .
cdr3_aa: CASSLSPTGTQRVTRELFF
cdr3_nt: TGTGCCAGCAGTCTGTCCCCGACTGGTACACAACGAGTGACCCGGGAGCTGTTTTTT

d_call: TRBD1
v_call: TRBV27
j_call: TRBJ1-2
clone_size: .
cdr3_aa: CASSLGLGQGNYGYTF
cdr3_nt: TGTGCCAGCAGTTTAGGGTTGGGACAGGGAAACTATGGCTACACCTTC

d_call: TRBD1
v_call: TRBV18
j_call: TRBJ1-1
clone_size: .
cdr3_aa: CASSPRETGGNTEAFF
cdr3_nt: TGTGCCAGCTCACCACGAGAGACAGGGGGCAACACTGAAGCTTTCTTT

d_call: .
v_call: TRBV7-3
j_call: TRBJ1-1
clone_size: .
cdr3_aa: CASASGMLETFF
cdr3_nt: TGTGCCAGCGCTTCCGGGATGTTAGAAACTTTCTTT

d_call: .
v_call: TRBV7-2
j_call: TRBJ1-4
clone_size: .
cdr3_aa: CASSASLFGEKLFF
cdr3_nt: TGTGCCAGCAGCGCCTCCCTTTTCGGTGAAAAACTGTTTTTT

d_call: .
v_call: TRBV23-1
j_call: TRBJ1-3
clone_size: .
cdr3_aa: CASRAHGTGPGNTIYF
cdr3_nt: TGCGCCAGCCGAGCTCACGGTACAGGACCTGGAAACACCATATATTTT

d_call: TRBD1
v_call: TRBV27
j_call: TRBJ2-5
clone_size: .
cdr3_aa: CASSLLGTGPRGTQYF
cdr3_nt: TGTGCCAGCAGTTTACTCGGGACAGGGCCTAGGGGGACCCAGTACTTC

d_call: TRBD1
v_call: TRBV19
j_call: TRBJ2-6
clone_size: .
cdr3_aa: CASSVRPGQGPAGANVLTF
cdr3_nt: TGTGCCAGTAGTGTCCGACCGGGACAGGGGCCTGCTGGGGCCAACGTCCTGACTTTC

d_call: TRBD2
v_call: TRBV7-9
j_call: TRBJ2-5
clone_size: .
cdr3_aa: CASSLGLTSGQETQYF
cdr3_nt: TGTGCCAGCAGCTTAGGGTTAACTAGCGGCCAAGAGACCCAGTACTTC

d_call: TRBD2
v_call: TRBV5-1
j_call: TRBJ2-5
clone_size: .
cdr3_aa: CASSLGGLAGETQYF
cdr3_nt: TGCGCCAGCAGCTTGGGGGGACTAGCGGGAGAGACCCAGTACTTC

d_call: TRBD1
v_call: TRBV7-3
j_call: TRBJ2-7
clone_size: few
cdr3_aa: CASSLGTGNNEQYF
cdr3_nt: TGTGCCAGCAGCTTGGGGACAGGGAACAACGAGCAGTACTTC

d_call: TRBD1
v_call: TRBV29-1
j_call: TRBJ1-6
clone_size: .
cdr3_aa: CSVGGTGNSPLHF
cdr3_nt: TGCAGCGTCGGCGGGACAGGGAATTCACCCCTCCACTTT

d_call: TRBD1
v_call: TRBV19
j_call: TRBJ1-1
clone_size: once
cdr3_aa: CASSRQGGDTEAFF
cdr3_nt: TGTGCCAGTAGTCGACAGGGGGGGGACACTGAAGCTTTCTTT

d_call: TRBD1
v_call: TRBV10-3
j_call: TRBJ2-1
clone_size: .
cdr3_aa: CAISSGGVLYNEQFF
cdr3_nt: TGTGCCATCAGCTCAGGGGGCGTCCTCTACAATGAGCAGTTCTTC

d_call: TRBD2
v_call: TRBV7-9
j_call: TRBJ2-2
clone_size: .
cdr3_aa: CASSPLGPTSGRAGELFF
cdr3_nt: TGTGCCAGCAGCCCCCTCGGGCCGACTAGCGGGAGGGCCGGGGAGCTGTTTTTT

d_call: TRBD1
v_call: TRBV4-1
j_call: TRBJ2-7
clone_size: .
cdr3_aa: CASSQDWGTGTEQYF
cdr3_nt: TGCGCCAGCAGCCAAGATTGGGGGACAGGGACCGAGCAGTACTTC

d_call: .
v_call: TRBV12-3/TRBV12-4
j_call: TRBJ2-7
clone_size: .
cdr3_aa: CASSSLTYEQYF
cdr3_nt: TGTGCCAGCAGTTCCTTAACCTACGAGCAGTACTTC

d_call: .
v_call: TRBV5-1
j_call: TRBJ2-7
clone_size: .
cdr3_aa: CASSLVSGPSYEQYF
cdr3_nt: TGCGCCAGCAGCTTGGTGAGCGGGCCCTCCTACGAGCAGTACTTC

d_call: .
v_call: TRBV7-2
j_call: TRBJ2-3
clone_size: .
cdr3_aa: CASSSQGSTDTQYF
cdr3_nt: TGTGCCAGCAGCTCCCAGGGTAGCACAGATACGCAGTATTTT

d_call: TRBD1
v_call: TRBV2
j_call: TRBJ2-1
clone_size: .
cdr3_aa: CASSALGQGNNEQFF
cdr3_nt: TGTGCCAGCAGTGCACTGGGACAGGGTAACAATGAGCAGTTCTTC

d_call: .
v_call: TRBV6-1
j_call: TRBJ1-2
clone_size: .
cdr3_aa: CASSERGSANYGYTF
cdr3_nt: TGTGCCAGCAGTGAAAGGGGGTCAGCTAACTATGGCTACACCTTC

d_call: .
v_call: TRBV6-2/TRBV6-3
j_call: TRBJ2-1
clone_size: few
cdr3_aa: CASSSYSSYNEQFF
cdr3_nt: TGTGCCAGCAGTTCTTATAGCTCCTACAATGAGCAGTTCTTC